One sample yielded the 2 T cell receptor beta chains listed below, sequenced in a study of control samples from healthy donors and cancer patients. The assay was immunoSEQ multiplex PCR, and TCRdb's table has in-frame clones only and misses some. The sample carries just under 150,000 clones, 91% recorded once. The sample comprised blood. These receptor sequences come from a man aged 30 to 45 in good health.

The chain couples TRBV6-2 or TRBV6-3 to TRBJ2-7; TRBD2 matches 8 bases. This CDR3 is built from 15 residues. V shed 3 bases, J shed 2 bases, and the junction held 6 bases outside the gene matches. CDR1 is MNHEY, CDR2 SVGEGT, per germline. The CDR3 sequence: CASSYPSGGTYEQYF. The CDR3 bases are TGTGCCAGCAGTTATCCATCGGGGGGGACCTACGAGCAGTACTTC.

The chain has TRBV19 and TRBJ1-1, with D maybe TRBD1 (6 bases). CDR1 is LNHDA, CDR2 SQIVND, per germline (reference sequence). The ends were cut back, 3 bases at V and 5 bases at J, with 10 bases in the middle. CDR3 length equals 13 residues. The CDR3 DNA follows: TGTGCCAGTAGTATCGGGGGCAAAACTGAAGCTTTCTTT. As protein: CASSIGGKTEAFF.